A selection of T cell receptor beta chains follows, all from one sample in a study of molecular identifiers for immune sequencing clone quantification. TCRdb recomputed calls from the PCR reads with MiXCR, one row per CDR3 protein. This table has 460,000 or so distinct CDR3 sequences, under 30% appearing once. The sequenced material came from naive CD8+ T cells from blood, with Jurkat cell RNA spiked in. These receptors all stem from a human donor in good health. Some libraries in this study had Jurkat cell RNA spiked in. The CDR3 runs from the conserved cysteine through the conserved F or W. D genes are given only for firm matches. Size values are once, few and many counts, or a class for expanded clones, and some rows have none.

abundance: many; v_gene: TRBV4-1; j_gene: TRBJ1-2; d_gene: TRBD1; CDR3nt: TGCGCCAGCAGCCCGCGACAGGGAGGGCACTATGGCTACACCTTC; CDR3aa: CASSPRQGGHYGYTF
abundance: many; v_gene: TRBV2; j_gene: TRBJ1-1; d_gene: .; CDR3nt: TGTGCCAGCAGTGAGTCCACCAGGGGCACTGAAGCTTTCTTT; CDR3aa: CASSESTRGTEAFF
abundance: many; v_gene: TRBV12-5; j_gene: TRBJ1-1; d_gene: TRBD1; CDR3nt: TGTGCTAGTGGTATGGACAGGGTGTCGAACGCTGAAGCTTTCTTT; CDR3aa: CASGMDRVSNAEAFF
abundance: few; v_gene: TRBV2; j_gene: TRBJ2-6; d_gene: .; CDR3nt: TGTGCCAGCAGTAAGGATAAGATTTCTGGGGCCAACGTCCTGACTTTC; CDR3aa: CASSKDKISGANVLTF
abundance: few; v_gene: TRBV7-9; j_gene: TRBJ2-2; d_gene: .; CDR3nt: TGTGCCAGCAGCTGGGTCGGGGAGCTGTTTTTT; CDR3aa: CASSWVGELFF
abundance: .; v_gene: TRBV19; j_gene: TRBJ2-7; d_gene: TRBD1; CDR3nt: TGTGCCAGTAGTTCCGGGACAGGGGTCTACGCGCAGTACTTC; CDR3aa: CASSSGTGVYAQYF
abundance: many; v_gene: TRBV5-3; j_gene: TRBJ1-1; d_gene: .; CDR3nt: TGTGCCAGCAGCTTGGTTGGGATGAACACTGAAGCTTTCTTT; CDR3aa: CASSLVGMNTEAFF
abundance: .; v_gene: TRBV12-3/TRBV12-4; j_gene: TRBJ1-5; d_gene: .; CDR3nt: TGTGCCAGCAGTTTAAGTTCCACAAGGTTTCGAACCCAGCATTTT; CDR3aa: CASSLSSTRFRTQHF
abundance: once; v_gene: TRBV11-2; j_gene: TRBJ2-3; d_gene: .; CDR3nt: TGTGCCAGCAGCTCCCTGGCCGACGGGGGAGATAAGCAGTATTTT; CDR3aa: CASSSLADGGDKQYF
abundance: many; v_gene: TRBV4-1; j_gene: TRBJ1-1; d_gene: .; CDR3nt: TGCGCCAGCAGCCAAGGAGGAGGGGCTGGCACTGAAGCTTTCTTT; CDR3aa: CASSQGGGAGTEAFF
abundance: .; v_gene: TRBV20-1; j_gene: TRBJ2-4; d_gene: .; CDR3nt: TGCAGTGCTAGAGATGTGGGGACCACACTAAAAAACATTCAGTACTTC; CDR3aa: CSARDVGTTLKNIQYF
abundance: .; v_gene: TRBV9; j_gene: TRBJ1-2; d_gene: .; CDR3nt: TGTGCCAGCAACGCTCGTTTAACTGGCTACACCTTC; CDR3aa: CASNARLTGYTF
abundance: .; v_gene: TRBV7-9; j_gene: TRBJ2-1; d_gene: .; CDR3nt: TGTGCCAGCGGCCCTAGGTCGACGGTCTCCTACAATGAGCAGTTCTTC; CDR3aa: CASGPRSTVSYNEQFF
abundance: .; v_gene: TRBV2; j_gene: TRBJ1-6; d_gene: TRBD1; CDR3nt: TGTACCAGCAGGGGACTATTGGGACAGGGGACTTCACCCCTCCACTTT; CDR3aa: CTSRGLLGQGTSPLHF
abundance: many; v_gene: TRBV28; j_gene: TRBJ2-5; d_gene: .; CDR3nt: TGTGCCAGCAATTACTATCCCCAAGAGACCCAGTACTTC; CDR3aa: CASNYYPQETQYF
abundance: .; v_gene: TRBV7-2; j_gene: TRBJ2-7; d_gene: TRBD2; CDR3nt: TGTGCCAGCAGCTTAGGCCTAGCGGGGGGGCCTTCCGAGCAGTACTTC; CDR3aa: CASSLGLAGGPSEQYF
abundance: many; v_gene: TRBV6-2/TRBV6-3; j_gene: TRBJ1-5; d_gene: .; CDR3nt: TGTGCCAGCACACGGGGCCGCAATCAGCCCCAGCATTTT; CDR3aa: CASTRGRNQPQHF
abundance: .; v_gene: TRBV28; j_gene: TRBJ1-1; d_gene: TRBD1; CDR3nt: TGTGCCGGCAGTCCCGGGACAGAGGGTTTGGGCACTGAAGCTTTCTTT; CDR3aa: CAGSPGTEGLGTEAFF
abundance: many; v_gene: TRBV4-2; j_gene: TRBJ2-1; d_gene: TRBD1; CDR3nt: TGTGCCAGCAGCCATGCGGACAGGGATGAGCAGTTCTTC; CDR3aa: CASSHADRDEQFF
abundance: few; v_gene: TRBV11-2; j_gene: TRBJ2-1; d_gene: .; CDR3nt: TGTGCCAGCAGCTTATTCCCGAGGAATGAGCAGTTCTTC; CDR3aa: CASSLFPRNEQFF
abundance: .; v_gene: TRBV24-1; j_gene: TRBJ1-1; d_gene: .; CDR3nt: TGTGCCACCAGTGCCCCTCGGAACACTGAAGCTTTCTTT; CDR3aa: CATSAPRNTEAFF
abundance: many; v_gene: TRBV7-2; j_gene: TRBJ2-4; d_gene: .; CDR3nt: TGTGCCAGCAGCTTAGGTTCAGCGGCTCTAGCCAAAAACATTCAGTACTTC; CDR3aa: CASSLGSAALAKNIQYF
abundance: many; v_gene: TRBV7-2; j_gene: TRBJ2-3; d_gene: .; CDR3nt: TGTGCCAGCAGCTTCTCAACGGGAGTGTGGGGAGATACGCAGTATTTT; CDR3aa: CASSFSTGVWGDTQYF
abundance: many; v_gene: TRBV9; j_gene: TRBJ1-1; d_gene: .; CDR3nt: TGTGCCAGCAGCGTAGAGGGGACACCTGAAGCTTTCTTT; CDR3aa: CASSVEGTPEAFF
abundance: .; v_gene: TRBV13; j_gene: TRBJ2-1; d_gene: .; CDR3nt: TGTGCCAGCAGCGTGACCTACAATGAGCAGTTCTTC; CDR3aa: CASSVTYNEQFF
abundance: many; v_gene: TRBV20-1; j_gene: TRBJ2-7; d_gene: TRBD1; CDR3nt: TGCAGTGCTAGATTACAGGGGGCGTACGAGCAGTACTTC; CDR3aa: CSARLQGAYEQYF
abundance: few; v_gene: TRBV24-1; j_gene: TRBJ2-5; d_gene: .; CDR3nt: TGTGCCACCAGTGGTCAGATCCAAGAGACCCAGTACTTC; CDR3aa: CATSGQIQETQYF
abundance: .; v_gene: TRBV6-2/TRBV6-3; j_gene: TRBJ1-2; d_gene: .; CDR3nt: TGTGCCAGCAGTTCTCCGGACAGATCGGACTATGGCTACACCTTC; CDR3aa: CASSSPDRSDYGYTF
abundance: .; v_gene: TRBV4-3; j_gene: TRBJ1-4; d_gene: .; CDR3nt: TGCGCCAGCAGCCAAGAAGCGGACACCGTTAATGAAAAACTGTTTTTT; CDR3aa: CASSQEADTVNEKLFF
abundance: few; v_gene: TRBV30; j_gene: TRBJ2-7; d_gene: .; CDR3nt: TGTGCCTGGAGTGTATCGTGGTCCTACGAGCAGTACTTC; CDR3aa: CAWSVSWSYEQYF
abundance: .; v_gene: TRBV5-1; j_gene: TRBJ2-3; d_gene: .; CDR3nt: TGCGCCAGCAGCCCGGAACCGGTTAGCACAGATACGCAGTATTTT; CDR3aa: CASSPEPVSTDTQYF
abundance: many; v_gene: TRBV27; j_gene: TRBJ2-7; d_gene: .; CDR3nt: TGTGCCAGCAGTTTATCGGGCAGGGTCTACGAGCAGTACTTC; CDR3aa: CASSLSGRVYEQYF
abundance: once; v_gene: TRBV4-1; j_gene: TRBJ2-3; d_gene: .; CDR3nt: TGCGCCAGCAGCCAAGGGCCCGTATCAAGCACAGATACGCAGTATTTT; CDR3aa: CASSQGPVSSTDTQYF
abundance: many; v_gene: TRBV10-2; j_gene: TRBJ2-3; d_gene: TRBD2; CDR3nt: TGCGCCACCTCTAGCGGGGGGGCCCTCCCAGATACGCAGTATTTT; CDR3aa: CATSSGGALPDTQYF
abundance: many; v_gene: TRBV7-6; j_gene: TRBJ2-1; d_gene: TRBD2; CDR3nt: TGTGCCAGCAGTCTTCTAGCGGGGGGCGTTAATGAGCAGTTCTTC; CDR3aa: CASSLLAGGVNEQFF
abundance: .; v_gene: TRBV2; j_gene: TRBJ1-1; d_gene: .; CDR3nt: TGTGCCAGCAGTGAAGGGCAGTGGGACACTGAAGCTTTCTTT; CDR3aa: CASSEGQWDTEAFF
abundance: .; v_gene: TRBV27; j_gene: TRBJ1-5; d_gene: TRBD1; CDR3nt: TGTGCCAGCAGTTTATTTGGGACAGGGTGGAATCAGCCCCAGCATTTT; CDR3aa: CASSLFGTGWNQPQHF
abundance: .; v_gene: TRBV5-6; j_gene: TRBJ2-7; d_gene: .; CDR3nt: TGTGCCAGCAGCTTGGTAGCAGCGAACTCCTACGAGCAGTACTTC; CDR3aa: CASSLVAANSYEQYF
abundance: .; v_gene: TRBV7-2; j_gene: TRBJ1-1; d_gene: .; CDR3nt: TGTGCCAGCAGAGTTATTGTTAGGGGCACTGAAGCTTTCTTT; CDR3aa: CASRVIVRGTEAFF
abundance: few; v_gene: TRBV7-2; j_gene: TRBJ2-3; d_gene: .; CDR3nt: TGTGCCAGCAGCTTAGTGGAGGGGGGGCTTACAGATACGCAGTATTTT; CDR3aa: CASSLVEGGLTDTQYF
abundance: .; v_gene: TRBV19; j_gene: TRBJ2-7; d_gene: TRBD1; CDR3nt: TGTGCCAGTAGTATAACTGGGGACAGGACCACCTACGAGCAGTACTTC; CDR3aa: CASSITGDRTTYEQYF
abundance: .; v_gene: TRBV7-9; j_gene: TRBJ2-7; d_gene: .; CDR3nt: TGTGTCAGCAGCTTGACAGTCAACAACGAGCAGTACTTC; CDR3aa: CVSSLTVNNEQYF
abundance: .; v_gene: TRBV10-3; j_gene: TRBJ1-4; d_gene: .; CDR3nt: TGTGCCATCAGTGAGTCGGAAAGGAATGAAAAACTGTTTTTT; CDR3aa: CAISESERNEKLFF
abundance: .; v_gene: TRBV4-1; j_gene: TRBJ1-6; d_gene: .; CDR3nt: TGCGCCAGCAGCCATGAACCGGGACTCTCCTATAATTCACCCCTCCACTTT; CDR3aa: CASSHEPGLSYNSPLHF
abundance: .; v_gene: TRBV2; j_gene: TRBJ1-1; d_gene: TRBD1; CDR3nt: TGTGCCAGCAGTGAACGTCGGGACAGGGGGCTTATTAACACTGAAGCTTTCTTT; CDR3aa: CASSERRDRGLINTEAFF
abundance: .; v_gene: TRBV7-2; j_gene: TRBJ1-5; d_gene: .; CDR3nt: TGTGCCAGCAGCTTAGAAGGTTCCAGGAGGTATCAGCCCCAGCATTTT; CDR3aa: CASSLEGSRRYQPQHF
abundance: .; v_gene: TRBV13; j_gene: TRBJ2-5; d_gene: TRBD1; CDR3nt: TGTGCCAGCAGCTTAAGTCAACAGGGGGACCAAGAGACCCAGTACTTC; CDR3aa: CASSLSQQGDQETQYF
abundance: many; v_gene: TRBV6-5; j_gene: TRBJ2-3; d_gene: TRBD1; CDR3nt: TGTGCCAGCAGTTACTCGGGGACAGTGCAGTATTTT; CDR3aa: CASSYSGTVQYF
abundance: .; v_gene: TRBV20-1; j_gene: TRBJ2-7; d_gene: TRBD1; CDR3nt: TGCAGTGCCCCGGACAGGGGAATTAACTACGAGCAGTACTTC; CDR3aa: CSAPDRGINYEQYF
abundance: .; v_gene: TRBV19; j_gene: TRBJ2-3; d_gene: .; CDR3nt: TGTGCCAGTAGTATAGACCCGAAGACGGGCCCCGATACGCAGTATTTT; CDR3aa: CASSIDPKTGPDTQYF
abundance: many; v_gene: TRBV7-2; j_gene: TRBJ2-3; d_gene: .; CDR3nt: TGTGCCAGCAGCTCAACGACAGGTAGCACAGATACGCAGTATTTT; CDR3aa: CASSSTTGSTDTQYF
abundance: .; v_gene: TRBV6-6; j_gene: TRBJ2-7; d_gene: .; CDR3nt: TGTGCCAGCTCGGGACCCATATCCTACGAGCAGTACTTC; CDR3aa: CASSGPISYEQYF
abundance: .; v_gene: TRBV4-3; j_gene: TRBJ2-1; d_gene: TRBD1; CDR3nt: TGCGCCAGCAGCCAAGACAAAGCCACCGGGACAGGGGCCGATGAGCAGTTCTTC; CDR3aa: CASSQDKATGTGADEQFF
abundance: .; v_gene: TRBV19; j_gene: TRBJ2-2; d_gene: .; CDR3nt: TGTGCCAGCAGACTTGTTAACACCGGGGAGCTGTTTTTT; CDR3aa: CASRLVNTGELFF